This T cell receptor beta chain was found in a study of control samples from healthy donors and cancer patients (dated by TCRdb to the early 2020s). With regard to this clone: What this receptor recognizes is not known. Base qualities were left out, and no much larger clone turns up one base away.

Based on the germline V gene, the CDR1 and CDR2 sequences are SGHDT and YYEEEE. The CDR3 runs 16 amino acids, cysteine and valine included. CDR3 DNA is the only sequence kept; it has 48 bases, read in frame from the first base. V and J are trimmed by 6 bases and 1 base, and the gene matches miss 9 bases of the junction. The library was made by the immunoSEQ multiplex PCR assay. TCRdb took this table from immuneACCESS and kept in-frame rearrangements with V and J called. Such tables lack part of the clones; where checked against another copy, unresolved V genes explain under half of the gap, and the rest is unexplained. In all, the sample holds 65,000 to 90,000 clones, and about nine tenths of those were seen once. The ten largest clones represent 8% to 10% of the sample.

The chain was built from TRBV5-6 and TRBJ2-7; TRBD2 fits 11 bases in the junction. This clonotype was sampled from a woman in her forties or fifties with colorectal cancer. The sample consisted of PBMCs. The CDR3 in this case is CASIRFGTSGSYEQYV. Here is the DNA: TGTGCCAGCATCCGCTTCGGGACTAGCGGTTCCTACGAGCAGTACGTC.